What follows are 19 T cell receptor beta chains derived from one specimen sequenced in a study of shared clonotypes between healthy human individuals. Naive CD8 cells lacked CD45RO, underwent positive selection for CCR7 and left out terminally differentiated effector memory CD45RA+ cells. Sequencing used immunoSEQ multiplex PCR; TCRdb keeps in-frame clones, though not all of them. The data contain about 590,000 clones, nearly 97% of them singletons. The specimen was naive CD8+ T cells sorted from blood. The receptors were gathered from a woman aged 25 to 39 in good health.

J is TRBJ2-7 and V is TRBV28; 14 bases line up with TRBD2. Per germline, CDR1 MDHEN and CDR2 SYDVKM. The V gene end was trimmed by 5 bases and the J gene end by 3 bases; junction bases not matched to a gene: 6. CDR3 length: 16 residues. In nucleotides, the CDR3 is TGTGCCAGCAGTACCACCGGGACTAGCGGGAGCTACGAGCAGTACTTC. It yields the protein CASSTTGTSGSYEQYF.

The chain links TRBV14 to TRBJ2-7; D is undetermined. Germline values: CDR1 SGHDN, CDR2 FVKESK. V was shortened by 2 bases and J by 0 bases, with 11 bases between the two germline ends. The CDR3 is 15 residues long. The CDR3 DNA follows: TGTGCCAGCAGCCAAAGTACCTCCAGCTCCTACGAGCAGTACTTC. It specifies CASSQSTSSSYEQYF.

With respect to this clone: A read error may produce the germline difference seen at one junction end. The chain's CDR3 is CATSLRWGRNEQFF. Here the CDR3 DNA reads TGTGCCACCAGTTTACGTTGGGGAAGGAATGAGCAGTTCTTC. The chain couples TRBV27 to TRBJ2-1; D is unclear. Germline CDR1 is MNHEY and CDR2 is SMNVEV (reference sequence). There are 14 residues in the CDR3.

The J gene is TRBJ2-1, the V gene TRBV14, with 7 bases identical to TRBD2. The germline V gene encodes CDR1 SGHDN and CDR2 FVKESK. This CDR3 has 13 amino acids. Trimming took 1 base from V and 10 from J; bases not matched to a gene: 4. CDR3 coding DNA: TGTGCCAGCAGCCAAGGGCGGGAGAGCGAGCAGTTCTTC. This encodes CASSQGRESEQFF.

This clone is a singleton in its sample. The chain joins TRBV9 to TRBJ2-5; tentatively, D is TRBD2 (5 bases). This CDR3 region has 17 residues. The V end was cut by 3 bases, the J end by 5 bases, with 23 bases between. Looked up from germline, CDR1 is SGDLS and CDR2 is YYNGEE. The CDR3, as DNA: TGTGCCAGCAGCGGCTGGGTCGGGAACTCCGGTCGGGAGACCCAGTACTTC. Its protein product is CASSGWVGNSGRETQYF.

This chain uses TRBV28 with TRBJ1-5; D gene unclear. Germline V gene lookup returns CDR1 MDHEN and CDR2 SYDVKM. This CDR3 has 16 amino acids. Trimming removed 5 bases at V and 4 bases at J, with 18 bases between. The CDR3 bases are TGTGCCAGCAGTCCCGGCCCTCGACACTCAAATCAGCCCCAGCATTTT. This gives the protein CASSPGPRHSNQPQHF.

CDR3 nucleotide sequence: TGTGCCAGCAGCACTGCGGGGGGGGAGCTGTTTTTT. Translated, it gives CASSTAGGELFF. The genes are TRBV11-2 and TRBJ2-2; weak D call: TRBD2 (6 bases). The CDR3 is 12 amino acids. Looked up from germline, CDR1 is SGHAT and CDR2 is FQNNGV. Trimming pared 5 bases from V and 8 bases from J, leaving 9 bases between.

The rearrangement uses TRBV7-9 and TRBJ2-3; D gene ambiguous. CDR1 SEHNR and CDR2 FQNEAQ come from the germline V gene (reference sequence). CDR3 length: 15 residues. Between the trimmed V and J ends, which lost 6 bases and 0 bases, there was a span of 13 bases. In DNA form, the CDR3 reads TGTGCCAGCAGGCCGATACGCTCTAGCACAGATACGCAGTATTTT. Translating gives CASRPIRSSTDTQYF.

This rearrangement joins TRBV4-1 to TRBJ1-2; perhaps TRBD1 as D (5 bases). The CDR3 loop spans 18 amino acids. Deletions cut 0 bases from V and 3 bases from J, with 20 bases between. Germline assignment: CDR1 MGHRA and CDR2 YSYEKL. CDR3 nucleotides: TGCGCCAGCAGCCAAGACCAGACGGGCGCCTGGGACCACTATGGCTACACCTTC. Translating gives CASSQDQTGAWDHYGYTF.

The chain carries TRBV13 and TRBJ2-5, with D maybe TRBD2 (6 bases). TRBJ2-7 explains the end of the DNA better; the J call may be wrong. The CDR3 runs to 15 residues. From germline, CDR1 is PRHDT and CDR2 FYEKMQ (reference sequence). The CDR3 protein is CASSSTTQRASEQYF. The DNA for the CDR3 is TGTGCCAGCAGCTCGACTACCCAGCGGGCCAGCGAGCAGTACTTC.

The V and J genes are TRBV28 and TRBJ1-2, with D unresolved. The V gene lost 4 bases and the J gene lost 1 base, with 7 bases spanning the gap. The CDR3 runs to 13 residues. The germline gives CDR1 MDHEN, CDR2 SYDVKM. CDR3 bases: TGTGCCAGCAGTTGGAAGAGTAACTATGGCTACACCTTC. Its protein is CASSWKSNYGYTF.

This clone was picked up one time. This sequence joins TRBV6-1 and TRBJ2-1; 8 bases match TRBD2. The V gene end was trimmed by 4 bases and the J gene end by 8 bases; junction bases not matched to a gene: 4. Germline V CDR1 and CDR2: MNHNS, SASEGT. This CDR3 region has 13 residues. CDR3 in amino acids: CASSGTSSHEQFF. Here the CDR3 DNA reads TGTGCCAGCAGTGGGACTAGCAGCCATGAGCAGTTCTTC.

The J gene is TRBJ2-7, the V gene TRBV28; 8 nucleotides agree with TRBD1. This CDR3 is built from 15 residues. The V gene end was trimmed by 6 bases and the J gene end by 5 bases; junction bases not matched to a gene: 12. Germline-derived CDR1 and CDR2 are MDHEN and SYDVKM. In DNA, the CDR3 is TGTGCCAGCAGCAACCGACGACAGGGGCCAGACGAGCAGTACTTC. Its translation is CASSNRRQGPDEQYF. The full variable domain, rest sourced from reference TRBV28 and TRBJ2-7, is DVKVTQSSRYLVKRTGEKVFLECVQDMDHENMFWYRQDPGLGLRLIYFSYDVKMKEKGDIPEGYSVSREKKERFSLILESASTNQTSMYLCASSNRRQGPDEQYFGPGTRLTVT.

Worth noting for this clone: Given the absence of the conserved phenylalanine or tryptophan at the CDR3 end, a read error is likely. The limits of the CDR3 on the DNA are not certain, so only TCRdb's listed CDR3 is given. V usage is TRBV29-1 and J usage is TRBJ1-2; the D call in the table, TRBD1, was not verified against the DNA. Per the germline V gene, CDR1 is SQVTM and CDR2 is ANQGSEA. A total of 11 residues make up the CDR3, ends included. CDR3 region: CSVEAEGAGSL.

The V gene is TRBV19, the J gene TRBJ2-1; D gene unclear. The CDR3 spans 13 residues. Trimming shortened V by 3 bases and J by 5 bases, and 8 bases separated the two germline ends. Germline assignment: CDR1 LNHDA and CDR2 SQIVND (reference sequence). CDR3 sequence: CASSIWLNNEQFF. The CDR3, as DNA: TGTGCCAGTAGTATCTGGCTTAACAATGAGCAGTTCTTC.

This chain uses TRBV7-6 with TRBJ2-1; 7 bases line up with TRBD2. This CDR3 spans 17 amino acids. J lost 0 bases, V lost 1 base, and 6 bases had no gene match. Germline V lookup: CDR1 SGHVS, CDR2 FNYEAQ. CDR3 sequence reads: CASSLVLSGLSYNEQFF. DNA for the CDR3: TGTGCCAGCAGCTTAGTTCTTAGCGGGCTCTCCTACAATGAGCAGTTCTTC.

This clone was counted a few times. The J gene is TRBJ2-1, the V gene TRBV7-9; tentatively, D is TRBD2 (6 bases). The germline CDR1 and CDR2 sequences are SEHNR and FQNEAQ (reference sequence). This CDR3 region has 15 residues. Trimming pared 0 bases from V and 7 bases from J, leaving 13 bases between. For the CDR3, the DNA is TGTGCCAGCAGCTTAGCGGGTGCTGGGGGGAATGAGCAGTTCTTC. Translation gives CASSLAGAGGNEQFF.

The V and J genes are TRBV9 and TRBJ2-7; 7 positions agree with TRBD2. The CDR3 loop spans 13 amino acids. Germline V lookup: CDR1 SGDLS, CDR2 YYNGEE. Unmatched junction bases numbered 1, after V lost 0 bases and J lost 4 bases. The CDR3 DNA follows: TGTGCCAGCAGCGTAGGAGCGGGGTACGAGCAGTACTTC. This gives the protein CASSVGAGYEQYF.

CDR3 nucleotide sequence: TGTGCCAGCAGGGCGTTACGGGGGGCTAGCGCCCGCACAGATACGCAGTATTTT. Translation: CASRALRGASARTDTQYF. The chain links TRBV2 to TRBJ2-3, with D perhaps matching TRBD2 (7 bases). The V end lost 6 bases, the J end lost 1 base, and 23 bases lay between the germline ends. The CDR3 totals 18 residues. In germline, CDR1 is SNHLY, CDR2 FYNNEI.